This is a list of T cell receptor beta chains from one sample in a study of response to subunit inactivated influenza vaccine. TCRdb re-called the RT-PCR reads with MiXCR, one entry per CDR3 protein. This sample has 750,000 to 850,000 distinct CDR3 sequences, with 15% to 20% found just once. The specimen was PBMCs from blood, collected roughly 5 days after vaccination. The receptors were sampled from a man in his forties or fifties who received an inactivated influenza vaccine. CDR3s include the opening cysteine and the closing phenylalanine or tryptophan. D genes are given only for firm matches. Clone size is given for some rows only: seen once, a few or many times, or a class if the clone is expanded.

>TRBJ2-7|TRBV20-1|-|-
TGCAGTGCGGGGAGCAGCCACTCAAGCTCCTACGAGCAGTACTTC
CSAGSSHSSSYEQYF
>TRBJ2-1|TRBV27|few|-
TGTGCCAGCAGTTTTATAGGAGGGGACAATGAGCAGTTCTTC
CASSFIGGDNEQFF
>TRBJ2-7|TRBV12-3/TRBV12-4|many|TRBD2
TGTGCCAGCAATTCGCCGGGGAGGGATAGCTCCTACGAGCAGTACTTC
CASNSPGRDSSYEQYF
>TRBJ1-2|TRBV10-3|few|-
TGTGCCATCAGTGACGGACGAAGCTTTGGCTACACCTTC
CAISDGRSFGYTF
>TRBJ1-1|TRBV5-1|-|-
TGCGCCAGCAGCTTCGTGGGGAACTGGGCGCCTCGCGCCTTGAACACTGAAGCTTTCTTT
CASSFVGNWAPRALNTEAFF
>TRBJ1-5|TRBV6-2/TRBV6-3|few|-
TGTGCCAGCAGGCGGTCTGATCTAGAGCCCCAGCATTTT
CASRRSDLEPQHF
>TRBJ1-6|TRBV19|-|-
TGTGCCAGTAGCGACGTCGGTGTGGCCCTCCACTTT
CASSDVGVALHF
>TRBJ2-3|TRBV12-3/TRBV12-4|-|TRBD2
TGTGCCAGCAGTTTCCCAGCGGGAGGCACATATACGCAGTATTTT
CASSFPAGGTYTQYF
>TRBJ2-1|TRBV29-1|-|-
TGCAGCGGCAGGGTGTACAATGAGCAGTTCTTC
CSGRVYNEQFF
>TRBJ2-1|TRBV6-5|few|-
TGTGCCAGCAGTTACTCGCTAGGGAACAATGAGCAGTTCTTC
CASSYSLGNNEQFF
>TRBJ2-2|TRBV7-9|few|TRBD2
TGTGCCAGCAGCCTAGCGGGGGATCACACCGGGGAGCTGTTTTTT
CASSLAGDHTGELFF
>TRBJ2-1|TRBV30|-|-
TGTGCCTGGGATTGGAACAATGAGCAGTTCTTC
CAWDWNNEQFF
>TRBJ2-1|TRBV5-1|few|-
TGCGCCAGCAGCGGTGTCCTGGGGGCGATCAACAATGAGCAGTTCTTC
CASSGVLGAINNEQFF
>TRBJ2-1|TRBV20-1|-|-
TGCAGTGCTAGAGGGGCCTTAGAAGAAAGGACGTCCTACAATGAGCAGTTCTTC
CSARGALEERTSYNEQFF
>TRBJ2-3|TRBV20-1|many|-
TGCAGTGTCAGCAGCACAGATACGCAGTATTTT
CSVSSTDTQYF
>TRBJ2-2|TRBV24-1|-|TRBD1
TGTGCCACCAGTGGTTGGACAGGGGCGAACACCGGGGAGCTGTTTTTT
CATSGWTGANTGELFF
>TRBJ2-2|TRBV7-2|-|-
TGTGCCAGCAGCTTAAACAGGGTCGGCGGGGAGCTGTTTTTT
CASSLNRVGGELFF
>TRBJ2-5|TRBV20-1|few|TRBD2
TGCAGTGCTAGGAGCGGGAGTTCAGAGACCCAGTACTTC
CSARSGSSETQYF
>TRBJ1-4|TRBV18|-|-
TGTGCCAGCTCACTGCTACAGGGAGAAGAAAAACTGTTTTTT
CASSLLQGEEKLFF
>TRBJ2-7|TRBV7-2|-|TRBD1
TGTGCCAGCAGCTCAATTGGGACAGCAGCCTACGAGCAGTACTTC
CASSSIGTAAYEQYF
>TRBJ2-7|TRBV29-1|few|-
TGCAGCGTTTTGGCAGGGGTAACCTACGAGCAGTACTTC
CSVLAGVTYEQYF
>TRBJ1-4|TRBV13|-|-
TGTGCCAGCAGCGGTGAAAAGGCCGGGGAACTGTTTTTT
CASSGEKAGELFF
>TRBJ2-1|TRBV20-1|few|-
TGCAGTGCCTCTGGCGGTTTTAACTACAATGAGCAGTTCTTC
CSASGGFNYNEQFF
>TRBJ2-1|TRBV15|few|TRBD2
TGTGCCACCAGCAGAGTAGGACTAGACAATGAGCAGTTCTTC
CATSRVGLDNEQFF
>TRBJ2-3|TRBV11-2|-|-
TGTGCCAGCATATTCCCCACGACAGGATTTAGCACAGATACGCAGTATTTT
CASIFPTTGFSTDTQYF
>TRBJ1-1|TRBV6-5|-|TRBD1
TGTGCCAGCAGGGTCGACAGGGCGACTTTCTTT
CASRVDRATFF
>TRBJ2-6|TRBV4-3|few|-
TGCGCCAGCAGCCAAGATTTAAAGGGGTCCTCTGGGGCCAACGTCCTGACTTTC
CASSQDLKGSSGANVLTF
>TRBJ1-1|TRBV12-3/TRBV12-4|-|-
TGTGCCAGCAGTTTAGAGGGGGGGGTCACTGAAGCTTTCTTT
CASSLEGGVTEAFF
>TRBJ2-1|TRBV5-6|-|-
TGTGCCAGCAGCTTGGTTTCGTACAGCTCCTACAATGAGCAGTTCTTC
CASSLVSYSSYNEQFF
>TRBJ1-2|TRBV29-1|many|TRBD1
TGCAGCGTTGAGGTAACAAGGACAGGGAACGGCTACACCTTC
CSVEVTRTGNGYTF
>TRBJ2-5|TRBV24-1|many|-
TGTGCCACCAGTGATCCCGGACTGTTGACCCAGTACTTC
CATSDPGLLTQYF
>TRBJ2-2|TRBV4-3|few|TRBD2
TGCGCCAGCAGCCAGAGACTAGCGGGAGCCACCGGGGAGCTGTTTTTT
CASSQRLAGATGELFF
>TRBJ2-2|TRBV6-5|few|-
TGTGCCAGCAGTTTCCGGACGCGTCCCGGGGAGCTGTTTTTT
CASSFRTRPGELFF
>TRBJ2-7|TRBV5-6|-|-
TGTGCCAGCAGCTTAATCGAACCTTACGAGCAGTACTTC
CASSLIEPYEQYF
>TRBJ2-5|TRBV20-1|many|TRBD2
TGCAGTGCTAGACCCGGGGGGAGAGAGAAACCCTCCCACCGGGAGACCCAGTACTTC
CSARPGGREKPSHRETQYF
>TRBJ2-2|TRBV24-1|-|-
TGTGCCACCAGTGATTTTCCCACCGTGGGCAGCGGGGAGCTGTTTTTT
CATSDFPTVGSGELFF
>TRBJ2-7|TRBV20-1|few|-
TGCAGTGCTAGAGATCGGGGGGCGGGTCTCCCTCACCCCTACGAGCAGTACTTC
CSARDRGAGLPHPYEQYF
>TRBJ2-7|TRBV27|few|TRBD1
TGTGCCAGCAGCCGACTCAGACAGGGGCCTCGATTATACTTC
CASSRLRQGPRLYF
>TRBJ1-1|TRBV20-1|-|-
TGCAGTGCTATACGATCAGGGCCTCACACTGAAGCTTTCTTT
CSAIRSGPHTEAFF
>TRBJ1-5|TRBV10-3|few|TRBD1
TGTGCCATAGGACAGGGGGCAGGAAGGCCCCAGCATTTT
CAIGQGAGRPQHF
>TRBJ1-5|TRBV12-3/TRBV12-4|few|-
TGTGCCAGCAGTCAGGGGTGGGAGCAGCCCCAGCATTTT
CASSQGWEQPQHF
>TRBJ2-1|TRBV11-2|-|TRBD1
TGTGCCAGCAGAGGACAGGCCAGATACAATGAGCAGTTCTTC
CASRGQARYNEQFF
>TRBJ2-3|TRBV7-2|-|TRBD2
TGTGCCAGCAGCCCTACGGGAGCGGGAACCAACACAGATACGCAGTATTTT
CASSPTGAGTNTDTQYF